This TCR beta chain originates from a study of early T cells in non-severe SARS-CoV-2 infection. This clonotype was counted between two and nine times. TCRdb passed the 5' RACE reads through MiXCR, listing each CDR3 protein once. The sample has some 76,000 distinct CDR3 sequences; less than 20% are singletons. This CDR3 contains 16 residues. Trimming took 6 bases from V and 4 from J; bases not matched to a gene: 12. CDR1 SGHVS and CDR2 FNYEAQ come from the germline V gene. This receptor was taken from an adult who was a healthcare worker with PCR-confirmed SARS-CoV-2 infection or an uninfected control (not recorded which). Input material: whole blood. This chain connects TRBV7-6 to TRBJ2-3, with TRBD2 matching 8 bases. CDR3 nucleotide sequence: TGTGCCAGCAGGTGGACCAGCGGGGGAGGCGCAGATACGCAGTATTTT. The encoded protein is CASRWTSGGGADTQYF.